The 19 T cell receptor beta chains below were found in one sample sequenced in a study of T cell repertoires and HLA-DP antigens. TCRdb's copy holds only in-frame clones and misses some; the assay was immunoSEQ multiplex PCR. The sample has 65,000 to 95,000 clones, about four fifths seen once. Their specific antigens are unknown. The specimen was CD4+ T cells from PBMCs. The receptors derive from a man in his 60s in good health and CMV-seronegative.

V is TRBV9 and J is TRBJ1-3; D gene unclear. The CDR3 sequence is 12 residues long. V was pared by 3 bases and J by 4 bases, with 5 bases between. Germline CDR1 and CDR2: SGDLS and YYNGEE. The CDR3 coding sequence is TGTGCCAGCAGCGATCGGGGAAACACCATATATTTT. Its translation is CASSDRGNTIYF.

About this clone: At the DNA level, this CDR3 is encoded by other sequences in the same sample as well. J is TRBJ1-2 and V is TRBV19; D uncertain. This CDR3 has 15 residues. Germline V gene lookup returns CDR1 LNHDA and CDR2 SQIVND (reference sequence). The germline V and J ends were trimmed by 0 bases and 3 bases, with 11 bases remaining between them. The CDR3 reads CASSIDRDGYYGYTF. CDR3 coding DNA: TGTGCCAGTAGTATAGATCGCGACGGATACTATGGCTACACCTTC.

This rearrangement joins TRBV9 to TRBJ2-3; D is unresolved. V lost 4 bases and J 3 bases, leaving 15 bases between the germline ends. This CDR3 spans 15 amino acids. Germline CDR1 reads SGDLS; CDR2 reads YYNGEE. The CDR3 DNA reads as TGTGCCAGCAGCCCTAGTGTTGGGATGACAGATACGCAGTATTTT. Its translation is CASSPSVGMTDTQYF. The complete variable domain, with remaining parts taken from reference TRBV9 and TRBJ2-3, reads DSGVTQTPKHLITATGQRVTLRCSPRSGDLSVYWYQQSLDQGLQFLIQYYNGEERAKGNILERFSAQQFPDLHSELNLSSLELGDSALYFCASSPSVGMTDTQYFGPGTRLTVL.

The J gene is TRBJ2-1, the V gene TRBV5-1, with D maybe TRBD2 (5 bases). Germline V gene sequence: CDR1 SGHRS, CDR2 YFSETQ. Deletions cut 2 bases from V and 9 bases from J, with 15 bases between. This CDR3 is 14 amino acids long. The CDR3 protein is CASSLGTDLGEQFF. The CDR3, as DNA: TGCGCCAGCAGCTTAGGCACGGACTTGGGTGAGCAGTTCTTC.

The CDR3 loop is CASSHGTGEGYGYTF. CDR3 DNA: TGCGCCAGCAGCCACGGGACAGGGGAAGGCTATGGCTACACCTTC. The genes are TRBV5-1 and TRBJ1-2; the match to TRBD1 covers 10 bases. Trimming removed 4 bases from V and 4 bases from J; junction bases left unmatched: 7. CDR1 is SGHRS and CDR2 is YFSETQ in the germline V gene. The CDR3 has 15 amino acids.

This chain links TRBV6-5 with TRBJ2-3; 8 positions match TRBD2. The ends lost 2 bases at V and 6 bases at J; junction bases unmatched: 7. Germline CDR1 is MNHEY and CDR2 is SVGAGI. The CDR3 length is 15 residues. CDR3 sequence: CASSYGSGGRDTQYF. In nucleotides, the CDR3 is TGTGCCAGCAGTTACGGGAGCGGGGGAAGGGATACGCAGTATTTT.

This chain links TRBV7-2 with TRBJ2-1; 8 nucleotides match TRBD1. The CDR3 consists of 16 residues. The ends lost 5 bases at V and 7 bases at J; junction bases unmatched: 13. Germline V lookup: CDR1 SGHTA, CDR2 FQGNSA. The CDR3: CASSLDKRQGRNEQFF. In DNA form, the CDR3 reads TGTGCCAGCAGCCTAGACAAACGACAGGGGAGGAATGAGCAGTTCTTC.

This chain joins TRBV15 and TRBJ1-1; D gene uncertain. Trimming stripped 1 base from V and 1 base from J, with 10 bases between. The CDR3 consists of 15 residues. Germline loops: CDR1 LNHNV, CDR2 YYDKDF (reference sequence). CDR3 bases: TGTGCCACCAGCAGAGGGCGTGTGGGGAACACTGAAGCTTTCTTT. Amino acid sequence: CATSRGRVGNTEAFF.

The chain is built from TRBV4-3 and TRBJ2-5; possibly TRBD1 for D (5 bases). This CDR3 is built from 13 residues. CDR1 and CDR2 from the germline V gene are LGHNA and YSLEER. V dropped 0 bases and J dropped 7 bases, with 9 bases sitting between them. The CDR3 bases are TGCGCCAGCAGCCAAGATAATGGGGCGACCCAGTACTTC. Protein: CASSQDNGATQYF.

The chain uses TRBV14 and TRBJ1-3; D is unclear. The CDR3 runs 13 residues. Germline loops: CDR1 SGHDN, CDR2 FVKESK. V was pared by 4 bases and J by 2 bases, with 6 bases between. CDR3 protein: CASSRQPGNTIYF. CDR3 coding DNA: TGTGCCAGCAGCCGGCAGCCTGGAAACACCATATATTTT. The full variable domain, rest sourced from reference TRBV14 and TRBJ1-3, is EAGVTQFPSHSVIEKGQTVTLRCDPISGHDNLYWYRRVMGKEIKFLLHFVKESKQDESGMPNNRFLAERTGGTYSTLKVQPAELEDSGVYFCASSRQPGNTIYFGEGSWLTVV.

V gene TRBV9 combines with J gene TRBJ2-1; D gene unclear. Germline CDR1 and CDR2: SGDLS and YYNGEE. Deletions cut 1 base from V and 0 bases from J, with 8 bases between. The CDR3 extends over 15 amino acids. CDR3 nucleotides: TGTGCCAGCAGCGTATACCCAAGCTCCTACAATGAGCAGTTCTTC. The encoded protein is CASSVYPSSYNEQFF.

This clone was counted a few times. Here the CDR3 DNA reads TGTGCCAGCGAGGTAGGGGAGGCTGATGGCTACACCTTC. Translating it yields CASEVGEADGYTF. The V call is TRBV7-9, the J call TRBJ1-2, with D possibly TRBD1 on 5 matching bases. The V gene's germline CDR1 is SEHNR and CDR2 FQNEAQ (reference sequence). V gave up 8 bases and J gave up 6 bases, with 16 bases separating them. CDR3 size: 13 residues.

V is TRBV2 and J is TRBJ2-5; 10 bases agree with TRBD2. Germline values: CDR1 SNHLY, CDR2 FYNNEI. This CDR3 region has 14 residues. V gave up 7 bases and J gave up 5 bases; unmatched junction bases: 7. CDR3 loop: CASKGSGGHETQYF. In DNA form, the CDR3 reads TGTGCCAGCAAGGGTAGCGGGGGGCACGAGACCCAGTACTTC.

As to this clone: The same CDR3 can be traced to other DNA sequences in this sample. The chain carries TRBV20-1 and TRBJ2-1; no clear D gene. The CDR3 totals 10 residues. Trimming took off 3 bases at V and 8 bases at J, with 5 bases between the two ends. CDR1 is DFQATT, CDR2 SNEGSKA, per germline (reference sequence). DNA of the CDR3: TGCAGTGCTAGCCACCATGAGCAGTTCTTC. It yields the protein CSASHHEQFF.

The chain has TRBV7-9 and TRBJ2-1; D may be TRBD2 (6 bases). This CDR3 is built from 15 residues. Germline CDR1 reads SEHNR; CDR2 reads FQNEAQ (reference sequence). Trimming cost V 5 bases and J 2 bases, with 13 bases left between them. CDR3 region: CASSPQGGTYNEQFF. The CDR3 DNA sequence: TGTGCCAGCAGCCCGCAGGGCGGGACCTACAATGAGCAGTTCTTC.

This CDR3 reads CASSLGGFWGAQAKNIQYF. In DNA, the CDR3 is TGCGCCAGCAGCTTGGGAGGTTTCTGGGGGGCTCAAGCCAAAAACATTCAGTACTTC. The V call is TRBV5-1, the J call TRBJ2-4; the D call may be TRBD1 or TRBD2 (6 bases each). V lost 0 bases and J lost 0, with 19 bases in between. This CDR3 has 19 amino acids. Germline V gives CDR1 SGHRS, CDR2 YFSETQ.

The chain employs TRBV7-2 and TRBJ1-6; D is possibly TRBD1 (5 bases). V was shortened by 5 bases and J by 4 bases, with 9 bases between the two germline ends. The CDR3 is 14 amino acids. Germline CDR1 is SGHTA and CDR2 is FQGNSA. The CDR3 protein is CASSTQVYNSPLHF. The CDR3 DNA reads TGTGCCAGCAGCACACAGGTATATAATTCACCCCTCCACTTT. Together with reference TRBV7-2 and TRBJ1-6, the CDR3 gives the full variable domain: GAGVSQSPSNKVTEKGKDVELRCDPISGHTALYWYRQSLGQGLEFLIYFQGNSAPDKSGLPSDRFSAERTGGSVSTLTIQRTQQEDSAVYLCASSTQVYNSPLHFGNGTRLTVT.

V gene TRBV5-8 combines with J gene TRBJ1-2; no definite D call. The germline V gene encodes CDR1 SGHTS and CDR2 YDEGEE. The CDR3 runs to 16 residues. V was pared by 2 bases and J by 2 bases, with 16 bases between. Here the CDR3 DNA reads TGTGCCAGCAGCTTAAAGAGGGCCGCCAGGAACTATGGCTACACCTTC. It is translated as CASSLKRAARNYGYTF.

The chain recombines TRBV7-6 with TRBJ2-2; TRBD2 matches at 9 bases. Germline V gene lookup returns CDR1 SGHVS and CDR2 FNYEAQ. The CDR3 has 15 amino acids. J lost 6 bases, V lost 5 bases, and 7 bases had no gene match. The CDR3 bases are TGTGCCAGCAGCCTCGACGCGGGAGGGCCCGGGGAGCTGTTTTTT. Translation gives CASSLDAGGPGELFF.